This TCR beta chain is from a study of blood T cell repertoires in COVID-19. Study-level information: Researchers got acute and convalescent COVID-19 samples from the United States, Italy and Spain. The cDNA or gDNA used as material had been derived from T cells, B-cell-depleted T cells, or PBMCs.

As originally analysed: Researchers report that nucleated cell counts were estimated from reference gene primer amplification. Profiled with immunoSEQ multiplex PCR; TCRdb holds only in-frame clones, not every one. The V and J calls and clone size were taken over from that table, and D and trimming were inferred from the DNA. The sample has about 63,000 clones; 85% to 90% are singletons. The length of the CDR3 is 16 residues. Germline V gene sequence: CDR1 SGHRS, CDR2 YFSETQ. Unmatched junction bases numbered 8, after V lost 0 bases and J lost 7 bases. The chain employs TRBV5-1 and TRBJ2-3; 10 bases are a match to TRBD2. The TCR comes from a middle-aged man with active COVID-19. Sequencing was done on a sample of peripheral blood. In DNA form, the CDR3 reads TGCGCCAGCAGCTTGGGACTAGCGGGCAACTGGCATACGCAGTATTTT. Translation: CASSLGLAGNWHTQYF.